These T cell receptor beta chains were read from a single sample in a study of CD8+ T cells in alopecia areata. TCRdb's table, derived via immunoSEQ multiplex PCR, lists solely in-frame clones and lacks some. The table has roughly 170,000 clones, 50% to 60% seen once. Sequenced material: CD4+ T cells sorted from blood, taken at week 0. Every receptor here comes from a human donor with alopecia areata. Both conserved end residues are part of each CDR3. D genes are given only for firm matches. Size tells how often a clone was seen (once, few, many) or the class of an expanded clone, and some rows leave it out.

clone_size: few
v_call: TRBV15
j_call: TRBJ1-6
d_call: .
cdr3_aa: CATSRDVGLSPLHF
cdr3_nt: TGTGCCACCAGCAGAGATGTAGGGCTTTCACCCCTCCACTTT

clone_size: .
v_call: TRBV14
j_call: TRBJ2-5
d_call: .
cdr3_aa: CASRMVETQYF
cdr3_nt: TGTGCCAGCAGGATGGTGGAGACCCAGTACTTC

clone_size: .
v_call: TRBV11-3
j_call: TRBJ1-1
d_call: .
cdr3_aa: CASSSGRMNTEAFF
cdr3_nt: TGTGCCAGCAGCTCAGGACGGATGAACACTGAAGCTTTCTTT

clone_size: few
v_call: TRBV5-1
j_call: TRBJ1-1
d_call: .
cdr3_aa: CASSLVQGRTEAFF
cdr3_nt: TGCGCCAGCAGCTTGGTTCAGGGTCGGACTGAAGCTTTCTTT

clone_size: .
v_call: TRBV10-3
j_call: TRBJ2-7
d_call: .
cdr3_aa: CAIAGLDEQYF
cdr3_nt: TGTGCCATCGCAGGGCTAGATGAGCAGTACTTC

clone_size: few
v_call: TRBV29-1
j_call: TRBJ1-1
d_call: .
cdr3_aa: CSARDISDGTEAFF
cdr3_nt: TGCAGCGCAAGGGACATATCGGATGGCACTGAAGCTTTCTTT

clone_size: .
v_call: TRBV29-1
j_call: TRBJ2-1
d_call: .
cdr3_aa: CSVHTKARQKGFF
cdr3_nt: TGCAGCGTCCATACAAAGGCCCGCCAAAAGGGGTTCTTC

clone_size: few
v_call: TRBV6-5
j_call: TRBJ2-7
d_call: .
cdr3_aa: CASSYRQGTNPYEQYF
cdr3_nt: TGTGCCAGCAGTTACCGCCAAGGGACAAATCCCTACGAGCAGTACTTC

clone_size: .
v_call: TRBV29-1
j_call: TRBJ2-3
d_call: .
cdr3_aa: CSVTGRYTDTQYF
cdr3_nt: TGCAGCGTCACTGGCAGGTACACAGATACGCAGTATTTT

clone_size: .
v_call: TRBV5-6
j_call: TRBJ1-1
d_call: .
cdr3_aa: CASSLGPGVNTEAFF
cdr3_nt: TGTGCCAGCAGCTTAGGCCCAGGCGTCAACACTGAAGCTTTCTTT

clone_size: .
v_call: TRBV23-1
j_call: TRBJ2-4
d_call: .
cdr3_aa: CASSRAGGPQGNIQYF
cdr3_nt: TGCGCCAGCAGTCGGGCCGGAGGGCCCCAGGGGAACATTCAGTACTTC

clone_size: .
v_call: TRBV25-1
j_call: TRBJ2-2
d_call: .
cdr3_aa: CASSENEAAAWGELFF
cdr3_nt: TGTGCCAGCAGTGAAAATGAGGCAGCTGCTTGGGGGGAGCTGTTTTTT

clone_size: once
v_call: TRBV6-5
j_call: TRBJ2-2
d_call: .
cdr3_aa: CASSYGFRGPELFF
cdr3_nt: TGTGCCAGCAGTTACGGGTTTCGGGGGCCGGAGCTGTTTTTT

clone_size: .
v_call: TRBV23-1
j_call: TRBJ1-1
d_call: .
cdr3_aa: CASSPGPRAFF
cdr3_nt: TGCGCCAGCAGCCCCGGGCCGCGAGCTTTCTTT

clone_size: few
v_call: TRBV7-2
j_call: TRBJ1-4
d_call: .
cdr3_aa: CASSLSSRRNEKLFF
cdr3_nt: TGTGCCAGCAGCTTATCTTCGAGACGAAATGAAAAACTGTTTTTT

clone_size: few
v_call: TRBV29-1
j_call: TRBJ2-1
d_call: TRBD1
cdr3_aa: CSAQTGVNEQFF
cdr3_nt: TGCAGCGCGCAAACAGGGGTCAATGAGCAGTTCTTC

clone_size: .
v_call: TRBV27
j_call: TRBJ1-3
d_call: .
cdr3_aa: CASKAPLGNGNTIYF
cdr3_nt: TGTGCCAGCAAAGCCCCCCTGGGAAACGGAAACACCATATATTTT

clone_size: .
v_call: TRBV29-1
j_call: TRBJ1-1
d_call: .
cdr3_aa: CSVGGLNTEAFF
cdr3_nt: TGCAGCGTTGGTGGCCTGAACACTGAAGCTTTCTTT

clone_size: .
v_call: TRBV29-1
j_call: TRBJ1-5
d_call: .
cdr3_aa: CSVGLGDNQPQHF
cdr3_nt: TGCAGCGTTGGCCTGGGAGATAATCAGCCCCAGCATTTT

clone_size: .
v_call: TRBV29-1
j_call: TRBJ2-7
d_call: .
cdr3_aa: CSVAGSFEQYF
cdr3_nt: TGCAGCGTTGCGGGCAGCTTCGAGCAGTACTTC

clone_size: once
v_call: TRBV6-6
j_call: TRBJ2-7
d_call: .
cdr3_aa: CASRSQGLMGYEQYF
cdr3_nt: TGTGCCAGCCGTTCTCAGGGATTAATGGGCTACGAGCAGTACTTC

clone_size: .
v_call: TRBV7-9
j_call: TRBJ2-1
d_call: TRBD2
cdr3_aa: CASSPYSGTSTNEQFF
cdr3_nt: TGTGCCAGCAGCCCATATTCCGGGACTAGTACAAATGAGCAGTTCTTC

clone_size: .
v_call: TRBV4-1
j_call: TRBJ1-6
d_call: .
cdr3_aa: CASSQDPRVRGSPLHF
cdr3_nt: TGCGCCAGCAGCCAAGATCCCAGGGTTCGCGGTTCACCCCTCCACTTT

clone_size: .
v_call: TRBV2
j_call: TRBJ2-3
d_call: TRBD2
cdr3_aa: CASSELGLAGADTQYF
cdr3_nt: TGTGCCAGCAGTGAGCTGGGACTAGCGGGGGCAGATACGCAGTATTTT

clone_size: .
v_call: TRBV7-9
j_call: TRBJ2-5
d_call: .
cdr3_aa: CASSLAQVLQETQYF
cdr3_nt: TGTGCCAGCAGCTTAGCACAGGTACTACAAGAGACCCAGTACTTC

clone_size: .
v_call: TRBV29-1
j_call: TRBJ1-2
d_call: TRBD1
cdr3_aa: CSVRGLDGYTF
cdr3_nt: TGCAGCGTCAGGGGGCTTGATGGCTACACCTTC

clone_size: .
v_call: TRBV7-9
j_call: TRBJ2-1
d_call: TRBD2
cdr3_aa: CASSLRLAGANEQFF
cdr3_nt: TGTGCCAGCAGCTTAAGACTAGCGGGGGCCAATGAGCAGTTCTTC

clone_size: .
v_call: TRBV29-1
j_call: TRBJ2-1
d_call: TRBD1
cdr3_aa: CSSLRTGFNEQFF
cdr3_nt: TGCAGCTCATTGAGGACAGGGTTCAATGAGCAGTTCTTC

clone_size: few
v_call: TRBV14
j_call: TRBJ1-4
d_call: TRBD1
cdr3_aa: CASSDAPGGHQEKLFF
cdr3_nt: TGTGCCAGCAGCGACGCACCAGGGGGACATCAGGAAAAACTGTTTTTT

clone_size: few
v_call: TRBV6-5
j_call: TRBJ2-7
d_call: .
cdr3_aa: CASTDWGSSEQYF
cdr3_nt: TGTGCCAGCACTGATTGGGGTAGCAGCGAGCAGTACTTC

clone_size: .
v_call: TRBV30
j_call: TRBJ1-6
d_call: TRBD1
cdr3_aa: CAWSLTGGLHF
cdr3_nt: TGTGCCTGGAGTTTAACAGGGGGCCTCCACTTT

clone_size: .
v_call: TRBV23-1
j_call: TRBJ2-6
d_call: .
cdr3_aa: CASSQSWPPGANVLTF
cdr3_nt: TGCGCCAGCAGTCAATCGTGGCCCCCTGGGGCCAACGTCCTGACTTTC

clone_size: .
v_call: TRBV29-1
j_call: TRBJ2-3
d_call: .
cdr3_aa: CSVGGISTDTQYF
cdr3_nt: TGCAGCGTTGGGGGGATCTCCACAGATACGCAGTATTTT

clone_size: once
v_call: TRBV7-6
j_call: TRBJ2-7
d_call: .
cdr3_aa: CASTLGDPPYEQYF
cdr3_nt: TGTGCCAGCACTCTAGGGGACCCACCCTACGAGCAGTACTTC

clone_size: many
v_call: TRBV5-1
j_call: TRBJ2-3
d_call: .
cdr3_aa: CASSLGADTQYF
cdr3_nt: TGCGCCAGCAGCTTGGGGGCAGATACGCAGTATTTT

clone_size: few
v_call: TRBV19
j_call: TRBJ2-3
d_call: .
cdr3_aa: CASSIRRLTDTQYF
cdr3_nt: TGTGCCAGTAGTATCAGGAGGCTCACAGATACGCAGTATTTT

clone_size: .
v_call: TRBV27
j_call: TRBJ1-2
d_call: .
cdr3_aa: CASSLSASYGYTF
cdr3_nt: TGTGCCAGCAGTTTATCGGCGAGCTATGGCTACACCTTC

clone_size: .
v_call: TRBV30
j_call: TRBJ2-6
d_call: .
cdr3_aa: CASSHLQGSSGANVLTF
cdr3_nt: TGTGCCTCCTCTCACTTACAGGGCAGTTCTGGGGCCAACGTCCTGACTTTC

clone_size: .
v_call: TRBV15
j_call: TRBJ1-2
d_call: TRBD1
cdr3_aa: CATSGERHTGGIGYTF
cdr3_nt: TGTGCCACCAGCGGAGAGAGACACACAGGGGGAATAGGCTACACCTTC

clone_size: .
v_call: TRBV2
j_call: TRBJ2-5
d_call: .
cdr3_aa: CASRAWTQETQYF
cdr3_nt: TGTGCCAGCAGAGCCTGGACCCAAGAGACCCAGTACTTC

clone_size: once
v_call: TRBV30
j_call: TRBJ2-2
d_call: TRBD1
cdr3_aa: CAWSRQGVTGELFF
cdr3_nt: TGTGCCTGGAGTCGACAGGGGGTCACCGGGGAGCTGTTTTTT

clone_size: .
v_call: TRBV6-5
j_call: TRBJ2-7
d_call: TRBD1
cdr3_aa: CASSPRTGSYEQYF
cdr3_nt: TGTGCCAGCAGTCCACGGACAGGGTCCTACGAGCAGTACTTC

clone_size: .
v_call: TRBV7-7
j_call: TRBJ2-6
d_call: .
cdr3_aa: CASSRDQQSVLTF
cdr3_nt: TGTGCTAGCAGCCGCGACCAGCAGTCCGTCCTGACTTTC

clone_size: .
v_call: TRBV29-1
j_call: TRBJ1-1
d_call: .
cdr3_aa: CSVGAPSRAEAFF
cdr3_nt: TGCAGCGTTGGGGCGCCCTCAAGGGCTGAAGCTTTCTTT

clone_size: few
v_call: TRBV11-3
j_call: TRBJ2-3
d_call: .
cdr3_aa: CASSLEVASDTQYF
cdr3_nt: TGTGCCAGCAGCTTAGAAGTCGCTTCAGATACGCAGTATTTT

clone_size: .
v_call: TRBV5-6
j_call: TRBJ2-5
d_call: .
cdr3_aa: CASTLKGGEETQYF
cdr3_nt: TGTGCCAGCACCCTTAAAGGGGGGGAAGAGACCCAGTACTTC

clone_size: once
v_call: TRBV2
j_call: TRBJ2-7
d_call: .
cdr3_aa: CASSWTDTYEQYF
cdr3_nt: TGTGCCAGCAGTTGGACAGATACCTACGAGCAGTACTTC

clone_size: .
v_call: TRBV10-3
j_call: TRBJ2-2
d_call: .
cdr3_aa: CATSYFSGELFF
cdr3_nt: TGTGCCACCTCCTACTTCTCCGGGGAGCTGTTTTTT

clone_size: .
v_call: TRBV27
j_call: TRBJ2-6
d_call: TRBD2
cdr3_aa: CASRLAGGSGANVLTF
cdr3_nt: TGTGCCAGCAGACTAGCGGGAGGCTCTGGGGCCAACGTCCTGACTTTC

clone_size: .
v_call: TRBV6-6
j_call: TRBJ1-5
d_call: TRBD1
cdr3_aa: CASRTGRIQPQHF
cdr3_nt: TGTGCCAGCAGGACAGGGCGAATTCAGCCCCAGCATTTT

clone_size: .
v_call: TRBV9
j_call: TRBJ2-7
d_call: TRBD2
cdr3_aa: CASSLNPSGYEQYF
cdr3_nt: TGTGCCAGCAGCCTAAACCCTAGCGGCTACGAGCAGTACTTC

clone_size: .
v_call: TRBV29-1
j_call: TRBJ2-5
d_call: .
cdr3_aa: CSGSTEQETQYF
cdr3_nt: TGCAGCGGATCGACAGAACAAGAGACCCAGTACTTC

clone_size: .
v_call: TRBV7-8
j_call: TRBJ2-7
d_call: TRBD2
cdr3_aa: CASSFRGDYEQYF
cdr3_nt: TGTGCCAGCAGCTTTCGGGGGGACTACGAGCAGTACTTC

clone_size: .
v_call: TRBV18
j_call: TRBJ2-7
d_call: .
cdr3_aa: CASSPRLGTSSYEQYF
cdr3_nt: TGTGCCAGCTCACCACGGCTGGGGACTTCCTCCTACGAGCAGTACTTC